Following are 27 T cell receptor beta chains from one sample sequenced in a study of EBV T-cell therapy then PD-1 blockade in nasopharyngeal carcinoma. These receptors are not linked to any known antigen. Using immunoSEQ multiplex PCR, the repertoire was profiled, and TCRdb retains in-frame clones only, with some absent. The sample carries tens of thousands of clones, 84% recorded once. Treatment denoted: AdE1-LMPpoly-expanded autologous EBV-specific T-cell therapy followed by anti-PD-1 nivolumab. The source material was CD8+ T cells from blood, sampled at approximately day 61 from a patient whose treatment included autologous EBV-specific T cells and nivolumab. These TCRs come from a man in his forties with nasopharyngeal carcinoma.

This clone was picked up one time. CDR3 sequence reads: CAIGWTGSEQYF. CDR3 nucleotide sequence: TGTGCCATCGGGTGGACTGGGAGCGAGCAGTACTTC. The chain links TRBV10-3 to TRBJ2-7; possible D gene TRBD2, 5 bases. The length of the CDR3 is 12 residues. Per germline, CDR1 ENHRY and CDR2 SYGVKD. Trimming removed 8 bases at V and 6 bases at J, with 14 bases between.

The chain has TRBV3-1 (or the pseudogene TRBV3-2) and TRBJ2-5, with 9 bases identical to TRBD2. The junction had 8 bases not matched to a gene; V was cut back by 0 bases and J by 3 bases. This CDR3 is 17 amino acids long. Germline-derived CDR1 and CDR2 are LGHDT and YNNKEL (reference sequence). The CDR3 loop is CASSQEGGGDPKETQYF. CDR3 bases: TGTGCCAGCAGCCAAGAAGGCGGGGGGGACCCAAAAGAGACCCAGTACTTC.

This chain connects TRBV5-1 to TRBJ2-7, with 8 positions matching TRBD2. There are 15 residues in the CDR3. Germline-derived CDR1 and CDR2 are SGHRS and YFSETQ. Trimming cost V 0 bases and J 2 bases; bases outside gene matches: 4. CDR3: CASSLAGGLPYEQYF. CDR3 bases: TGCGCCAGCAGCTTGGCGGGGGGGCTCCCCTACGAGCAGTACTTC.

This chain joins TRBV6-2 or TRBV6-3 and TRBJ1-1; D is unresolved. V was shortened by 2 bases and J by 8 bases, with 18 bases between the two germline ends. CDR1 MNHEY and CDR2 SVGEGT come from the germline V gene. CDR3 size: 15 residues. CDR3 nucleotides: TGTGCCAGCAGTTACGTGTTGGCAGAAAAACCCGAAGCTTTCTTT. This translates into CASSYVLAEKPEAFF.

The table lists this clone with a few counts. The V call is TRBV7-9, the J call TRBJ1-3; D unresolved. In germline, CDR1 is SEHNR, CDR2 FQNEAQ (reference sequence). Trimming stripped 4 bases from V and 2 bases from J, with 18 bases between. CDR3 length: 17 amino acids. CDR3 sequence (DNA): TGTGCCAGCAGCTCCAACTACGCGGAGATTCCTGGAAACACCATATATTTT. Its protein product is CASSSNYAEIPGNTIYF.

V and J are TRBV20-1 and TRBJ1-1; D is unresolved. From germline, CDR1 is DFQATT and CDR2 SNEGSKA (reference sequence). V was cut by 2 bases and J by 5 bases, with 6 bases left in between. This CDR3 region has 11 residues. CDR3 DNA sequence: TGCAGTGCTAGAATGGGGACTGAAGCTTTCTTT. Translated, it gives CSARMGTEAFF.

This clone was detected a few times. The V gene is TRBV5-1, the J gene TRBJ2-3; TRBD1 aligns across 7 bases. The germline V gene encodes CDR1 SGHRS and CDR2 YFSETQ. The length of the CDR3 is 14 residues. The V gene end was trimmed by 5 bases and the J gene end by 4 bases; junction bases not matched to a gene: 7. The CDR3: CASRSRQGSDTQYF. The CDR3 nucleotides are TGCGCCAGCAGGTCGAGACAGGGATCAGATACGCAGTATTTT.

The chain joins TRBV5-5 to TRBJ1-2; no definite D call. Per germline, CDR1 SGHKS and CDR2 YYEKEE (reference sequence). Trimming left V 0 bases short and J 4 bases short, with 10 bases between. The CDR3 runs to 14 residues. CDR3 sequence (DNA): TGTGCCAGCAGCTTGGGACAAGGCAGCTATGGCTACACCTTC. This codes for CASSLGQGSYGYTF.

V and J are TRBV27 and TRBJ1-4; no reliable D call. Germline V gene lookup returns CDR1 MNHEY and CDR2 SMNVEV (reference sequence). Trimming removed 6 bases at V and 0 bases at J, with 8 bases between. The CDR3 is 14 amino acids. CDR3 sequence reads: CASRFGATNEKLFF. DNA for the CDR3: TGTGCCAGCAGGTTCGGAGCAACTAATGAAAAACTGTTTTTT.

This chain joins TRBV30 and TRBJ2-3; the D gene is possibly TRBD2 (5 bases). Germline V gives CDR1 GTSNPN, CDR2 SVGIG (reference sequence). CDR3 size: 12 residues. V gave up 3 bases and J gave up 1 base, with 5 bases separating them. CDR3 sequence (DNA): TGTGCCTGGAGCGGGGGCACAGATACGCAGTATTTT. It codes for CAWSGGTDTQYF.

The chain uses TRBV24-1 and TRBJ2-3; D is ambiguous. The CDR3 sequence is 14 residues long. Per germline, CDR1 KGHDR and CDR2 SFDVKD. V lost 5 bases and J lost 10, with 18 bases in between. The CDR3 protein is CATSGREESSPQYF. DNA of the CDR3: TGTGCCACCAGTGGTAGAGAGGAAAGTTCCCCGCAGTATTTT.

CDR3 nucleotide sequence: TGTGCCAGCAGTGAAGGGGACCCATCCAATGAGCAGTTCTTC. Translation gives CASSEGDPSNEQFF. The chain is built from TRBV6-4 and TRBJ2-1, with D perhaps given as TRBD1 or TRBD2 (5 bases each). CDR3 length: 14 residues. The germline gives CDR1 MRHNA, CDR2 SNTAGT. The V end was cut by 3 bases, the J end by 6 bases, with 12 bases between.

V gene TRBV9 combines with J gene TRBJ2-1; 7 nucleotides agree with TRBD2. The CDR3 contains 17 residues. The V segment lost 5 bases and the J segment 0 bases; nucleotides outside the gene matches: 11. CDR1 and CDR2 from the germline V gene are SGDLS and YYNGEE. The CDR3 sequence: CASSHGGAGSSYNEQFF. CDR3 DNA: TGTGCCAGCAGTCACGGGGGAGCGGGGTCCTCCTACAATGAGCAGTTCTTC. Full variable domain (remainder filled in from reference TRBV9 and TRBJ2-1): DSGVTQTPKHLITATGQRVTLRCSPRSGDLSVYWYQQSLDQGLQFLIQYYNGEERAKGNILERFSAQQFPDLHSELNLSSLELGDSALYFCASSHGGAGSSYNEQFFGPGTRLTVL.

The chain joins TRBV20-1 to TRBJ2-7; 11 bases align to TRBD1. The V gene's germline CDR1 is DFQATT and CDR2 SNEGSKA (reference sequence). CDR3 length: 14 residues. Trimming removed 3 bases from V and 3 bases from J; junction bases left unmatched: 4. This CDR3 is CSASRTGGLYEQYF. CDR3 nucleotides: TGCAGTGCTAGTAGGACAGGGGGCCTCTACGAGCAGTACTTC.

The V and J genes are TRBV4-3 and TRBJ2-1; 7 bases fit TRBD1. The CDR3 has 18 residues. The junction had 12 bases not matched to a gene; V was cut back by 4 bases and J by 0 bases. Germline CDR1 reads LGHNA; CDR2 reads YSLEER. The CDR3 here is CASSRLPGGPSSYNEQFF. The CDR3 region has the DNA TGCGCCAGCAGCCGCCTCCCAGGGGGACCCTCCTCCTACAATGAGCAGTTCTTC.

This clone was seen a handful of times. This sequence joins TRBV7-3 and TRBJ1-2, with 10 bases aligning to TRBD1. The V segment lost 2 bases and the J segment 4 bases; nucleotides outside the gene matches: 4. Germline CDR1 is SGHTA and CDR2 is FQGTGA. This CDR3 has 15 residues. The DNA of the CDR3 is TGTGCCAGCAGCTTAGACAGGGGGCGGGGCTATGGCTACACCTTC. Translating gives CASSLDRGRGYGYTF.

This rearrangement joins TRBV18 to TRBJ1-1; D gene uncertain. Between the trimmed V and J ends, which lost 0 bases and 2 bases, there was a span of 7 bases. The CDR3 spans 14 residues. CDR1 is KGHSH and CDR2 is LQKENI in the germline V gene. The CDR3 DNA reads as TGTGCCAGCTCACCACCAGGCCCTAACACTGAAGCTTTCTTT. Its protein is CASSPPGPNTEAFF.

The rearrangement links TRBV6-5 to TRBJ1-4; D uncertain. V dropped 8 bases and J dropped 2 bases, with 9 bases sitting between them. The CDR3 loop spans 13 amino acids. Germline CDR1 and CDR2: MNHEY and SVGAGI. CDR3 region: CASRVYTNEKLFF. The CDR3 coding sequence is TGTGCCAGCCGCGTTTACACTAATGAAAAACTGTTTTTT.

This sequence joins TRBV5-1 and TRBJ2-1; TRBD1 might be the D (6 bases). The CDR3 spans 13 residues. Trimming took off 0 bases at V and 9 bases at J, with 10 bases between the two ends. Germline V gives CDR1 SGHRS, CDR2 YFSETQ. In DNA, the CDR3 is TGCGCCAGCAGCTTGGATGGGGGCGTTGAGCAGTTCTTC. It yields the protein CASSLDGGVEQFF.

This rearrangement joins TRBV7-9 to TRBJ2-5; D perhaps matches TRBD2 (6 bases). CDR3 length: 14 amino acids. CDR1 and CDR2 (germline): SEHNR, FQNEAQ (reference sequence). Trimming pared 1 base from V and 4 bases from J, leaving 10 bases between. The CDR3 DNA follows: TGTGCCAGCAGCTTAGTAGACGGGAGAGAGACCCAGTACTTC. Its translation: CASSLVDGRETQYF. Full variable domain (missing parts from reference TRBV7-9 and TRBJ2-5): DTGVSQNPRHKITKRGQNVTFRCDPISEHNRLYWYRQTLGQGPEFLTYFQNEAQLEKSRLLSDRFSAERPKGSFSTLEIQRTEQGDSAMYLCASSLVDGRETQYFGPGTRLLVL.

The chain recombines TRBV15 with TRBJ1-1; 10 nucleotides align to TRBD1. CDR3 size: 16 residues. After removal of 1 base from V and 3 bases from J, the junction contained 5 bases not matched to a gene. The germline V gene encodes CDR1 LNHNV and CDR2 YYDKDF (reference sequence). The CDR3 DNA is TGTGCCACCAGCAGAGTGGGACAGGGGACCGACACTGAAGCTTTCTTT. This translates into CATSRVGQGTDTEAFF.

This clone was counted a few times. The chain joins TRBV7-8 to TRBJ1-6; a weak D match, TRBD1 (5 bases). CDR3 length equals 17 residues. The V gene lost 0 bases and the J gene lost 4 bases, with 13 bases spanning the gap. The germline V gene has CDR1 SGHVS and CDR2 FQNEAQ. The CDR3 sequence is CASSLAYQGTYNSPLHF. CDR3 DNA: TGTGCCAGCAGCTTAGCGTATCAGGGTACTTATAATTCACCCCTCCACTTT.

This sequence joins TRBV4-1 and TRBJ2-3; 12 bases fit TRBD2. This CDR3 region has 15 residues. Germline V CDR1 and CDR2: MGHRA, YSYEKL. Trimming cost V 4 bases and J 5 bases; bases outside gene matches: 4. CDR3 loop: CASSLTSGGEDTQYF. Written as DNA, the CDR3 is TGCGCCAGCAGCCTGACTAGCGGGGGCGAAGATACGCAGTATTTT.

In regard to this clone: Other DNA sequences from this sample encode an identical CDR3 as well. This chain connects TRBV6-2 or TRBV6-3 to TRBJ1-2; weak D call: TRBD1 (5 bases). This CDR3 contains 18 residues. V was cut by 4 bases and J by 5 bases, with 26 bases left in between. The germline V gene encodes CDR1 MNHEY and CDR2 SVGEGT. The CDR3 sequence: CASSSGVDDRRGRYGYTF. The CDR3 nucleotides read TGTGCCAGCAGTTCAGGAGTCGACGATCGGAGGGGAAGGTATGGCTACACCTTC.

The rearrangement uses TRBV9 and TRBJ2-3; the D is unclear. CDR3 length equals 12 residues. Looked up from germline, CDR1 is SGDLS and CDR2 is YYNGEE. Trimming stripped 0 bases from V and 6 bases from J, with 5 bases between. This CDR3 is CASSVVRDTQYF. In nucleotides, the CDR3 is TGTGCCAGCAGCGTAGTTCGGGATACGCAGTATTTT.

The V and J genes are TRBV9 and TRBJ1-1, with 7 bases matching TRBD1. The CDR3 totals 14 residues. Germline trimming cut 3 bases from V and 0 bases from J; bases unmatched to any gene: 2. Germline values: CDR1 SGDLS, CDR2 YYNGEE. The DNA for the CDR3 is TGTGCCAGCAGCGACACAGGGGTGAACACTGAAGCTTTCTTT. Translated, it gives CASSDTGVNTEAFF.

V and J are TRBV6-4 and TRBJ2-2; 7 bases agree with TRBD1. Germline values: CDR1 MRHNA, CDR2 SNTAGT. The CDR3 loop spans 16 amino acids. J lost 3 bases, V lost 5 bases, and 9 bases had no gene match. The CDR3: CASSMTGSADTGELFF. As DNA, the CDR3 is TGTGCCAGCAGTATGACAGGGTCGGCGGACACCGGGGAGCTGTTTTTT.